The T cell receptor (beta chain) described here comes from a study of CD4 T cells in relation to SARS-CoV-2 and coronaviruses. The overall study: ViraFEST: roughly 10-day antigen culture of PBMCs, then TCR beta CDR3 sequencing. Findings and caveats of the study: Roughly 69% of donors had memory CD4+ clonotypes crossrecognizing SARS-CoV-2 and common cold coronavirus spike.

Assay: immunoSEQ multiplex PCR; the TCRdb copy retains only in-frame clones and omits some. Of about 20,000 clones in the sample, 68% are singletons; the top ten hold under 20%. Comments on this clone: Its antigen is still unknown.

Unexposed donor CD4+ T cells date from about 2011-2018, before the COVID-19 pandemic. CD4+ T cells were isolated from the cells after about nine days of culture. The clonotype was recovered from a human donor in good health. Sequenced input: CD4+ T cells from PBMCs, cultured in vitro.

The CDR3 DNA sequence: TGTGCCAGCAACCCCCGACGATCTTACAATGAGCAGTTCTTC. It yields the protein CASNPRRSYNEQFF. This chain joins TRBV6-5 and TRBJ2-1; the D is unclear. V lost 7 bases and J 4 bases, leaving 14 bases between the germline ends. Germline V gene data show CDR1 as MNHEY and CDR2 as SVGAGI. CDR3 length: 14 residues.